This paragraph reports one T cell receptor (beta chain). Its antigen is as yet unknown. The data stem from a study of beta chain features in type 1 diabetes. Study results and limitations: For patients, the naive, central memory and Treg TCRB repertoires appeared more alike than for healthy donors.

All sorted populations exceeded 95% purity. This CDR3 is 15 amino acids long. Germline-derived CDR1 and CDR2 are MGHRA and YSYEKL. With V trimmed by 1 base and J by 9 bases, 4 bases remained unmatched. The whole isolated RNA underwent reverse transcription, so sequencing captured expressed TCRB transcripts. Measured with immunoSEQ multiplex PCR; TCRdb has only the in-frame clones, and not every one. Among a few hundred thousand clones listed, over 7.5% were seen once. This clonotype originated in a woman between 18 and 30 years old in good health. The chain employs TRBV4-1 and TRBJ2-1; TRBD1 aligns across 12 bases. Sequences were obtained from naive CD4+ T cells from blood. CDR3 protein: CASSQVGQGAGEQFF. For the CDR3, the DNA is TGCGCCAGCAGCCAAGTGGGACAGGGGGCAGGTGAGCAGTTCTTC.